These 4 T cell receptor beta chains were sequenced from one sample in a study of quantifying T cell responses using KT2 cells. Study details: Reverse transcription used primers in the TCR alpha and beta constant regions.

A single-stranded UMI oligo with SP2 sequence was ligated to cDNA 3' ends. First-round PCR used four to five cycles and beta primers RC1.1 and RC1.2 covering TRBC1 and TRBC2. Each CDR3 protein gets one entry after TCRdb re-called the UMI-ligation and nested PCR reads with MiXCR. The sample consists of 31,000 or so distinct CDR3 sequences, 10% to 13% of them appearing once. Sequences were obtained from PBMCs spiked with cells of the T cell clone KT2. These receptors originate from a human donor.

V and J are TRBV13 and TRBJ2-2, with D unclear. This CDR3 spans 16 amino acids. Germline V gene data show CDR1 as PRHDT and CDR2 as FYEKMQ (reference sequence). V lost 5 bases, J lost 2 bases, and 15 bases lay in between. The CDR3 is CASSNGRAANTGELFF. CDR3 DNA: TGTGCCAGCAGCAATGGCCGGGCAGCCAACACCGGGGAGCTGTTTTTT. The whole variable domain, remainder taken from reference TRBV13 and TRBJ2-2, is AAGVIQSPRHLIKEKRETATLKCYPIPRHDTVYWYQQGPGQDPQFLISFYEKMQSDKGSIPDRFSAQQFSDYHSELNMSSLELGDSALYFCASSNGRAANTGELFFGEGSRLTVL.

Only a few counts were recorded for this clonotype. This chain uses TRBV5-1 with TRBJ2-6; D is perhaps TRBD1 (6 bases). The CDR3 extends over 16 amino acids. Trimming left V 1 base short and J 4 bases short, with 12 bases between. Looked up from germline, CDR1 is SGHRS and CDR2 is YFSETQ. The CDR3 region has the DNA TGCGCCAGCAGCTTGACAACAGGGCCAGGGGCCAACGTCCTGACTTTC. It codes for CASSLTTGPGANVLTF.

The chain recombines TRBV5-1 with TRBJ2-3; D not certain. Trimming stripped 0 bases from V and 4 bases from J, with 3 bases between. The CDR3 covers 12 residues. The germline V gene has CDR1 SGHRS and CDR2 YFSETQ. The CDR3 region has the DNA TGCGCCAGCAGCTTGGATGCAGATACGCAGTATTTT. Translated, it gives CASSLDADTQYF.

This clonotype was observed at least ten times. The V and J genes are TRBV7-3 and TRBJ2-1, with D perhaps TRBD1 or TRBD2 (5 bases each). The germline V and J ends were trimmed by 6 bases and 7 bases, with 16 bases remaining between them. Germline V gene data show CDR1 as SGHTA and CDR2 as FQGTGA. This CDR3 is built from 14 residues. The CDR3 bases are TGTGCCAGCAGTTTAGATGGGGGTAGGAATGAGCAGTTCTTC. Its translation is CASSLDGGRNEQFF.